This passage covers 18 T cell receptor beta chains from one sample sequenced in a study of T cells in Graves' hyperthyroidism and ophthalmopathy. Amplification targeted TCR beta CDR3 regions from RNA transcripts. Using the HTBI primer set, a first-round RT-PCR was run on the TCR CDR3. TCRdb passed the multiplex PCR reads through MiXCR, listing each CDR3 protein once. The data contain roughly 250,000 distinct CDR3 sequences, about a sixth of them singletons. Material: blood. These receptors were taken from a woman aged 18-29 years with Graves' ophthalmopathy.

The table lists this clonotype with many counts. The V gene is TRBV12-3 or TRBV12-4, the J gene TRBJ1-1; maybe TRBD1 (6 bases). CDR3 length equals 16 residues. V was clipped by 2 bases and J by 4 bases, with 17 bases between them. CDR3 sequence reads: CASSLSKGGVFTEAFF. CDR3 DNA sequence: TGTGCCAGCAGTTTAAGTAAAGGGGGAGTTTTCACTGAAGCTTTCTTT.

This clonotype was picked up many times. This chain uses TRBV20-1 with TRBJ2-5, with 10 bases aligning to TRBD2. J gave up 2 bases and V 0 bases, and 3 bases lay outside the gene matches. Germline V gene sequence: CDR1 DFQATT, CDR2 SNEGSKA (reference sequence). The CDR3 extends over 15 amino acids. This CDR3 is CSARDLAGAQETQYF. In nucleotides, the CDR3 is TGCAGTGCTAGAGATCTAGCGGGGGCTCAAGAGACCCAGTACTTC.

This clonotype was counted many times. This sequence joins TRBV3-1 and TRBJ1-2; D is perhaps TRBD1 (5 bases). Trimming took 7 bases from V and 3 from J, leaving 12 bases between them. Germline loops: CDR1 LGHDT, CDR2 YNNKEL (reference sequence). The CDR3 totals 13 residues. This CDR3 is CASTTQGHYGYTF. CDR3 in DNA: TGTGCCAGCACCACGCAGGGCCACTATGGCTACACCTTC.

This clonotype was recorded at least ten times. The rearrangement joins TRBV7-9 to TRBJ2-2; D unclear. Germline lookup yields CDR1 SEHNR and CDR2 FQNEAQ (reference sequence). The CDR3 totals 13 residues. V lost 4 bases to trimming and J lost 3 bases, with 6 bases between them. In nucleotides, the CDR3 is TGTGCCAGCAGCTCCAGGTACACCGGGGAGCTGTTTTTT. It encodes CASSSRYTGELFF.

This clonotype was counted many times. The chain couples TRBV6-2 or TRBV6-3 to TRBJ1-2; 9 positions agree with TRBD1. Germline V gene lookup returns CDR1 MNHEY and CDR2 SVGEGT. With V trimmed by 2 bases and J by 4 bases, 5 bases remained unmatched. The CDR3 totals 15 residues. CDR3 nucleotides: TGTGCCAGCAGTTACGGGGACAGGGACGTCTATGGCTACACCTTC. It codes for CASSYGDRDVYGYTF.

The CDR3 loop reads CASSAPTRGLNTEAFF. The CDR3, as DNA: TGTGCCAGCAGTGCTCCGACAAGGGGATTGAACACTGAAGCTTTCTTT. The rearrangement joins TRBV6-2 or TRBV6-3 to TRBJ1-1; possible D gene TRBD1, 5 bases. The CDR3 runs 16 residues. Trimming pared 5 bases from V and 0 bases from J, leaving 16 bases between. Germline V gene data show CDR1 as MNHEY and CDR2 as SVGEGT.

This chain uses TRBV27 with TRBJ1-6, with TRBD1 matching over 10 bases. The germline V gene has CDR1 MNHEY and CDR2 SMNVEV (reference sequence). The CDR3 is 15 residues long. The V and J ends lost 5 bases and 7 bases, in that order; junction bases with no gene match: 5. CDR3 sequence (DNA): TGTGCCAGCAGTGCTCCGGGACAGGGGAATTCACCCCTCCACTTT. This sequence encodes CASSAPGQGNSPLHF.

This clonotype was seen at least ten times. The chain joins TRBV7-6 to TRBJ2-1; D remains unclear. The CDR3 has 15 residues. Trimming left V 1 base short and J 6 bases short, with 13 bases between. The V gene's germline CDR1 is SGHVS and CDR2 FNYEAQ. The CDR3 reads CASSLGQNRINEQFF. The CDR3 DNA follows: TGTGCCAGCAGCTTAGGTCAGAACAGAATCAATGAGCAGTTCTTC.

This clonotype showed up many times. The chain links TRBV6-1 to TRBJ2-5; 12 bases match TRBD2. Trimming at V came to 5 bases and at J to 7 bases, leaving 8 bases not matched to a gene. Germline V lookup: CDR1 MNHNS, CDR2 SASEGT. CDR3 length equals 15 residues. The CDR3 protein is CASSPTSGGFVTQYF. CDR3 coding DNA: TGTGCCAGCAGTCCGACTAGCGGGGGCTTCGTGACCCAGTACTTC.

This clonotype was seen at least ten times. The J gene is TRBJ2-2, the V gene TRBV30; possibly TRBD1 or TRBD2 for D (5 bases each). The CDR3 is made up of 14 amino acids. V lost 4 bases and J 1 base, leaving 10 bases between the germline ends. Germline lookup yields CDR1 GTSNPN and CDR2 SVGIG (reference sequence). CDR3 coding DNA: TGTGCCTGGACCGGGACGTTGAACACCGGGGAGCTGTTTTTT. The encoded protein is CAWTGTLNTGELFF.

In this sample, this clonotype turned up once. V is TRBV28 and J is TRBJ2-7; TRBD1 matches at 10 bases. CDR1 MDHEN and CDR2 SYDVKM come from the germline V gene. CDR3 length: 15 residues. V gave up 2 bases and J gave up 6 bases; unmatched junction bases: 7. The CDR3 sequence is CASSLTGQGGFEQYF. The CDR3 nucleotides read TGTGCCAGCAGTTTAACTGGACAGGGGGGCTTCGAGCAGTACTTC.

This clonotype appeared many times. The gene calls are TRBV7-3 and TRBJ2-3; 8 bases are a match to TRBD2. J was trimmed by 0 bases and V by 5 bases; bases with no gene match: 10. CDR1 and CDR2 from the germline V gene are SGHTA and FQGTGA. This CDR3 comprises 17 residues. The CDR3 DNA reads TGTGCCAGCAGCCTTATGGGCGGGAGGTCAAGCACAGATACGCAGTATTTT. Residues: CASSLMGGRSSTDTQYF. The variable domain in full, completed from reference TRBV7-3 and TRBJ2-3, reads GAGVSQTPSNKVTEKGKYVELRCDPISGHTALYWYRQSLGQGPEFLIYFQGTGAADDSGLPNDRFFAVRPEGSVSTLKIQRTERGDSAVYLCASSLMGGRSSTDTQYFGPGTRLTVL.

In its sample, this clonotype was seen a few times. This rearrangement joins TRBV6-1 to TRBJ1-5, with 11 bases identical to TRBD1. The germline V gene encodes CDR1 MNHNS and CDR2 SASEGT. This CDR3 is 17 amino acids long. Unmatched junction bases numbered 13, after V lost 5 bases and J lost 7 bases. Here the CDR3 DNA reads TGTGCCAGCAGTAGAACCGGGACAGGGGGAAGTCGGCAGCCCCAGCATTTT. Protein: CASSRTGTGGSRQPQHF.

This clonotype appeared a few times. A much larger clone sits a single nucleotide away, making a read error possible. V gene TRBV7-8 combines with J gene TRBJ2-7; maybe TRBD1 (6 bases). Trimming stripped 5 bases from V and 5 bases from J, with 13 bases between. The CDR3 runs to 13 residues. Germline values: CDR1 SGHVS, CDR2 FQNEAQ. The CDR3 reads CASSLRQVHEQYF. The CDR3 DNA is TGTGCCAGCAGCCTCCGACAGGTCCACGAGCAGTACTTC.

This clonotype came up once. The V call is TRBV7-9, the J call TRBJ2-1, with 10 bases lining up with TRBD2. V shed 1 base and J 7 bases; nucleotides not matched to a gene: 4. CDR3 length equals 15 residues. Germline CDR1 and CDR2: SEHNR and FQNEAQ (reference sequence). The CDR3 spells CASSLEAGGGNEQFF. The CDR3 region has the DNA TGTGCCAGCAGCTTAGAAGCGGGGGGGGGAAATGAGCAGTTCTTC.

In its sample, this clonotype was seen many times. V and J are TRBV9 and TRBJ2-3; 10 nucleotides align to TRBD2. Germline V gene data show CDR1 as SGDLS and CDR2 as YYNGEE. The CDR3 covers 15 residues. The V and J ends lost 3 bases and 3 bases, in that order; junction bases with no gene match: 4. Here the CDR3 reads CASSALAGETDTQYF. In nucleotides, the CDR3 is TGTGCCAGCAGCGCTCTAGCGGGGGAGACAGATACGCAGTATTTT.

This clonotype was counted many times. This chain connects TRBV18 to TRBJ1-6; 10 nucleotides align to TRBD1. The CDR3 has 14 amino acids. CDR1 is KGHSH and CDR2 is LQKENI in the germline V gene. After removal of 4 bases from V and 7 bases from J, the junction contained 1 base not matched to a gene. This CDR3 reads CASSLGQGNSPLHF. In nucleotides, the CDR3 is TGTGCCAGCTCACTGGGACAGGGGAATTCACCCCTCCACTTT.

This clonotype occurred many times. This rearrangement joins TRBV19 to TRBJ1-1; 12 nucleotides align to TRBD1. The CDR3 extends over 17 amino acids. Per the germline V gene, CDR1 is LNHDA and CDR2 is SQIVND (reference sequence). Trimming removed 4 bases from V and 3 bases from J; junction bases left unmatched: 9. Here the CDR3 reads CASSRRDRGRSDTEAFF. The CDR3 DNA is TGTGCCAGTAGTAGACGGGACAGGGGGCGTTCGGACACTGAAGCTTTCTTT.